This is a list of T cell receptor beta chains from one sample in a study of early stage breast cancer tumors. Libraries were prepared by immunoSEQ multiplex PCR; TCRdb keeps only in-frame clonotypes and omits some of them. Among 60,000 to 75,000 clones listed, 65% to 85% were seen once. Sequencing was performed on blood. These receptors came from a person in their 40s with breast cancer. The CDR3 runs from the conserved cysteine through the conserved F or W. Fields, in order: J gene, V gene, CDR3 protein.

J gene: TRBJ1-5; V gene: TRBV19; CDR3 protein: CASSISTSNQPQHF
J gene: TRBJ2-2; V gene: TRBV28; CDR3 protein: CASFAGVNTGELFF
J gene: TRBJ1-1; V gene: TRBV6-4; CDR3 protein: CASSDSPSGARMNTEAFF
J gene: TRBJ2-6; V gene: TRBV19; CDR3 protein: CASSIGSSEANVLTF
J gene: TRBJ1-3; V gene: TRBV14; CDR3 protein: CASSHGAGNTIYF
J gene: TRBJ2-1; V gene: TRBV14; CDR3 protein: CASSQLKGRDEQFF
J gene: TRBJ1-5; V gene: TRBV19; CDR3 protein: CASSIVGGPYSNQPQHF
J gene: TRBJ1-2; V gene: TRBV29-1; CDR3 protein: CSVAGTGGTNYGYTF
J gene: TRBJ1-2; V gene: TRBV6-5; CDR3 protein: CASGKTGNYGYTF
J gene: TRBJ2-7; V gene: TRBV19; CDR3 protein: CASSIVTEADYEQYF
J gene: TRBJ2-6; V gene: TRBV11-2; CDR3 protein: CASSRISGANVLTF
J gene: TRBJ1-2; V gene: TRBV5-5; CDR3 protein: CASSLMGNYGYTF
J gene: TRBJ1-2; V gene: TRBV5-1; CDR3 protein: CASSPRQDADGYTF
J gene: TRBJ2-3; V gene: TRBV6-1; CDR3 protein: CASSEASGSPDTQYF
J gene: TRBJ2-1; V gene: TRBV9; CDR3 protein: CASSDPGTSGFGVVYNEQFF
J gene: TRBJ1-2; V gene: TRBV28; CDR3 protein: CASSSTGIYGYTF
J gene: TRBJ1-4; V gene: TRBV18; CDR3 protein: CASSPPAATNEKLFF
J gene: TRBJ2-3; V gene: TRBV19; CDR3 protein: CASSIDGQGAADTQYF
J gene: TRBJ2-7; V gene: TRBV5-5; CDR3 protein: CASRLTSQYSYEQYF
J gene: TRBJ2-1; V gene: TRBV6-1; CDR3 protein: CASSEARTGRNEQFF
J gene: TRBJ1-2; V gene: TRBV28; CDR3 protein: CASRILGQGNYGYTF
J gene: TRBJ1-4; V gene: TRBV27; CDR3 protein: CASSFTGWATNEKLFF
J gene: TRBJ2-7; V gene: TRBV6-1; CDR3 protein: CASSASGTGSREQYF
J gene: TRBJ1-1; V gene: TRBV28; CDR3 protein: CASSSWGGEAFF
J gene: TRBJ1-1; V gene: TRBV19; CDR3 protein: CASRQFPTEAFF
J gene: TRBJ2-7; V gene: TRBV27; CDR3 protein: CASSLLSGPFYEQYF
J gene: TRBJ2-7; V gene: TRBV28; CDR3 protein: CASSPRQGLAESYEQYF
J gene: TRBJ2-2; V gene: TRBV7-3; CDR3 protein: CASYRGRDPNTGELFF
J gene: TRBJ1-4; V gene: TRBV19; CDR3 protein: CASNGQGEEKLFF
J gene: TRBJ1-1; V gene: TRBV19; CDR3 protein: CASSIGGRNTEAFF
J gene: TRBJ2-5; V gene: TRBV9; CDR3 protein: CASSVESLAGSETQYF
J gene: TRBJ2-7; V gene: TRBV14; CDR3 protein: CASSAGFLEQYF
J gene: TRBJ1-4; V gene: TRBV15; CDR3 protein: CATSRDNGATNEKLFF
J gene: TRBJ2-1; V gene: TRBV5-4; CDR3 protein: CASSLAPGAEQFF
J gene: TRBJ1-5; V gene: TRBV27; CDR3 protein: CASSLSWYRGRQPQHF
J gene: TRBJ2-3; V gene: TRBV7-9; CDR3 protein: CASSFRDRGRRRTDTQYF
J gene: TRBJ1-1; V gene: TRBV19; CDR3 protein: CASSIGGTGGTEAFF
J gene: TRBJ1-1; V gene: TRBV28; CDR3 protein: CASSPGGMNTEAFF
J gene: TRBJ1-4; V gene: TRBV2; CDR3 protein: CASSAEGVLTSELFF
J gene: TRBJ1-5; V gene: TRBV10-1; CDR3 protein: CASSEPQGPRQPQHF
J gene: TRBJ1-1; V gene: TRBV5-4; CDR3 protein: CASSPGTEAEAFF
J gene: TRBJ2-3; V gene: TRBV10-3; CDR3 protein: CAISEIRTASTDTQYF